The rows below give T cell receptor beta chains drawn from one sample of a study of graft-versus-host responses after intestinal transplantation. Which antigens these TCRs recognize remains unknown. Only in-frame clones appear in the TCRdb table, and some are missing; sequencing was by immunoSEQ multiplex PCR. Of approximately 93,000 clones listed, about nine tenths were seen once; the top ten hold approximately 0.069%. The sequences come from unstimulated CD8+ T cells sorted from spleen or lymph node cells, collected before transplant. Receptors were obtained from a human donor who was the organ donor for an intestinal transplant. CDR3s include the opening cysteine and the closing phenylalanine or tryptophan. D genes are given only for firm matches. Clone size is shown for a subset of rows, as once, few, many or a class of expanded clone.

few,-,TRBV29-1,TRBJ2-7,TGCAGCGCCATCCGGCAGGGCTACGAGCAGTACTTC,CSAIRQGYEQYF
-,TRBD1,TRBV29-1,TRBJ1-2,TGCAGCGGACAGGAGACAGGGGGGCTCTATGGCTACACCTTC,CSGQETGGLYGYTF
-,-,TRBV11-1,TRBJ1-2,TGTGCCAGCAGTAATAACTATGGCTACACCTTC,CASSNNYGYTF
once,TRBD1,TRBV11-2,TRBJ1-2,TGTGCCAGCAGCCCCGGTACAGGGGTAATAAACTATGGCTACACCTTC,CASSPGTGVINYGYTF
once,-,TRBV6-1,TRBJ2-1,TGTGCCAGCTCCCTAGCGTCAGGGGGCTACAATGAGCAGTTCTTC,CASSLASGGYNEQFF
once,-,TRBV9,TRBJ2-1,TGTGCCAGCAGCGTAGGAGGGCTTAGTGAGCAGTTCTTC,CASSVGGLSEQFF
-,-,TRBV15,TRBJ2-1,TGTGCCACCACACTATCGACACTAGCTAACTCCTACAATGAGCAGTTCTTC,CATTLSTLANSYNEQFF
-,TRBD1,TRBV2,TRBJ2-7,TGTGCCAGCAGTGAAAGAGGCTCCGGTGGACAGGATCCCTACGAGCAGTACTTC,CASSERGSGGQDPYEQYF
-,TRBD2,TRBV7-3,TRBJ2-5,TGTGCCAGCAGCTTAGGACTAGCGGCCCCAGGGGTACTACAAGAGACCCAGTACTTC,CASSLGLAAPGVLQETQYF
once,TRBD1,TRBV7-9,TRBJ1-2,TGTGCCAGCAGCTTAGGAGACAGGGGGGTCTACTATGGCTACACCTTC,CASSLGDRGVYYGYTF
-,-,TRBV30,TRBJ2-3,TGTGCCTGGAGTGTACACCAACCTGGCACAGATACGCAGTATTTT,CAWSVHQPGTDTQYF
-,-,TRBV6-1,TRBJ1-6,TGTGCCAGCAGTGAAGATCGGACAGCCACTTCACCCCTCCACTTT,CASSEDRTATSPLHF
-,-,TRBV10-3,TRBJ1-1,TGTGCCTCCGCGACAGGAAAGGGGGCTTTCTTT,CASATGKGAFF
-,-,TRBV28,TRBJ2-2,TGTGCCAGCAGTTCAGACTTGAAAAACACCGGGGAGCTGTTTTTT,CASSSDLKNTGELFF
-,-,TRBV29-1,TRBJ2-5,TGCAGCGTTGAAGGCTTACAGGGTAAAGAGACCCAGTACTTC,CSVEGLQGKETQYF
-,-,TRBV2,TRBJ2-2,TGTGCCAGACGTTGGGGGCCGAACACCGGGGAGCTGTTTTTT,CARRWGPNTGELFF
once,TRBD1,TRBV11-2,TRBJ1-5,TGTGCCAGCAGCTTTGGACAGGGAGGCAATCAGCCCCAGCATTTT,CASSFGQGGNQPQHF
-,-,TRBV11-3,TRBJ1-2,TGTGCCACCAACATGTCCAGGAAAGGCTACACCTTC,CATNMSRKGYTF
-,-,TRBV7-7,TRBJ2-3,TGTGCTAGCAGCTTACTAGCCGGTAGCACAGATACGCAGTATTTT,CASSLLAGSTDTQYF
-,TRBD2,TRBV4-2,TRBJ2-2,TGTGCCAGCAGCCAAGAAGCTAGCGGGGGGGCCGGGGAGCTGTTTTTT,CASSQEASGGAGELFF
-,-,TRBV19,TRBJ2-5,TGTGCCGCGTCAGGGGACGGGGAGACCCAGTACTTC,CAASGDGETQYF
-,TRBD1,TRBV7-9,TRBJ2-7,TGTGCCAGCAGCCCAACCGGGACAGGGCTTGTCGGTCCCTACGAGCAGTACTTC,CASSPTGTGLVGPYEQYF